This T cell receptor (beta chain) appears in the sequencing data of a study of blood T cells in healthy people across ages. Germline V gene data show CDR1 as SGHTA and CDR2 as FQGTGA. The CDR3 extends over 16 amino acids. It was with a sample-barcoded 5' primer and a J-beta primer mix that a second PCR of about 6 to 12 cycles was run. TCRdb redid the calling of the 5' RACE reads with MiXCR, one entry per CDR3 protein. The table records fewer than 1,200,000 distinct CDR3 sequences, approximately 26% of them present only once. The data also belong to a second study, concerning T cells of mothers and their children.

This chain links TRBV7-3 with TRBJ2-7; 8 nucleotides align to TRBD2. The J call may be in error: the DNA end matches TRBJ2-1 better. The sample was blood. The sequence was obtained from a girl between 2 and 10 years old in good health. CDR3 nucleotide sequence: TGTGCCAGCAGTTATCTTGCGGGAGGTGGCTACAATGAGCAGTTCTTC. This gives the protein CASSYLAGGGYNEQFF.